A selection of T cell receptor beta chains follows, all from one sample in a study of T cell responses to AZD1222 COVID-19 vaccine. The table came from immunoSEQ multiplex PCR; TCRdb's copy has only in-frame clones and leaves some out. The repertoire has 100,000 to 150,000 clones, 93% of them found once; the top ten carry 5%. This specimen was peripheral blood, taken 28 days after the second AZD1222 dose. The source of these receptors is an adult who received the AZD1222 COVID-19 vaccine. Both conserved end residues are part of each CDR3. The order of the fields is V gene, D gene, clone size, J gene, CDR3 protein, CDR3 DNA. D genes are given only for firm matches. Expanded clones get a size class; other rows say once, few or many, or leave the size out.

TRBV2	NA	NA	TRBJ1-1	CASSEGRDRDTEAFF	TGTGCCAGCAGTGAAGGCCGAGATCGGGACACTGAAGCTTTCTTT
TRBV3-1/TRBV3-2	TRBD1	NA	TRBJ2-1	CASSQVGDRNNEQFF	TGTGCCAGCAGCCAAGTGGGGGACAGAAACAATGAGCAGTTCTTC
TRBV19	NA	NA	TRBJ2-5	CASSIAEETQYF	TGTGCCAGTAGTATAGCGGAAGAGACCCAGTACTTC
TRBV7-9	NA	NA	TRBJ1-5	CASSLSVGGDQPQHF	TGTGCCAGCAGCTTATCTGTGGGGGGGGATCAGCCCCAGCATTTT
TRBV6-2/TRBV6-3	TRBD1	NA	TRBJ1-1	CASSLLPTGQGTEAFF	TGTGCCAGCAGTTTACTCCCGACAGGGCAGGGCACTGAAGCTTTCTTT
TRBV9	TRBD2	NA	TRBJ2-5	CASSVAEAGGHQETQYF	TGTGCCAGCAGCGTAGCTGAGGCGGGGGGCCACCAAGAGACCCAGTACTTC
TRBV11-2	NA	once	TRBJ2-1	CASSLDPLGQASSYNEQFF	TGTGCCAGCAGCTTAGATCCCCTGGGTCAGGCGAGCTCCTACAATGAGCAGTTCTTC
TRBV6-2/TRBV6-3	NA	NA	TRBJ2-7	CASSPFWEQYF	TGTGCCAGCAGTCCGTTCTGGGAGCAGTACTTC
TRBV12-3/TRBV12-4	NA	NA	TRBJ1-3	CASRILGNTIYF	TGTGCCAGCAGGATACTAGGGAACACCATATATTTT
TRBV19	NA	once	TRBJ1-4	CASSISQGGGEKLFF	TGTGCCAGTAGTATTTCCCAGGGAGGAGGTGAAAAACTGTTTTTT
TRBV14	TRBD2	NA	TRBJ2-7	CASSLAGPNEQYF	TGTGCCAGCAGCCTAGCGGGACCGAACGAGCAGTACTTC
TRBV5-1	TRBD1	NA	TRBJ1-2	CASSAGQGGYYGYTF	TGCGCCAGCAGCGCCGGACAGGGTGGATACTATGGCTACACCTTC
TRBV4-3	NA	NA	TRBJ2-2	CASSQDLTARTGELFF	TGCGCCAGCAGCCAAGATTTGACAGCGCGCACCGGGGAGCTGTTTTTT
TRBV5-1	NA	few	TRBJ1-1	CASSLAEVPNTEAFF	TGCGCCAGCAGCTTGGCCGAAGTCCCGAACACTGAAGCTTTCTTT
TRBV6-5	NA	NA	TRBJ2-7	CASSWGEPYEQYF	TGTGCCAGCAGTTGGGGCGAGCCCTACGAGCAGTACTTC
TRBV5-1	NA	NA	TRBJ1-6	CASSLTLRSSYNSPLHF	TGCGCCAGCAGCTTGACCCTCCGGAGCTCCTATAATTCACCCCTCCACTTT
TRBV4-1	NA	once	TRBJ1-5	CASSHPNRGNQPQHF	TGCGCCAGCAGCCACCCTAACAGGGGCAATCAGCCCCAGCATTTT
TRBV9	NA	NA	TRBJ1-2	CASSVSGVANYGYTF	TGTGCCAGCAGCGTTTCCGGGGTGGCTAACTATGGCTACACCTTC
TRBV19	NA	NA	TRBJ2-1	CASSIDWDNEQFF	TGTGCCAGTAGTATAGATTGGGACAATGAGCAGTTCTTC
TRBV15	NA	NA	TRBJ2-3	CATSFPEEYTDTQYF	TGTGCCACCAGCTTCCCTGAGGAATACACAGATACGCAGTATTTT
TRBV2	TRBD1	few	TRBJ1-2	CASSGQVANYGYTF	TGTGCCAGCAGCGGACAGGTAGCTAACTATGGCTACACCTTC
TRBV7-2	TRBD2	NA	TRBJ2-1	CASSKRERGDNEQFF	TGTGCCAGCAGCAAAAGAGAGCGGGGGGACAATGAGCAGTTCTTC
TRBV30	TRBD1	NA	TRBJ1-1	CAWVRDRGIRGTEAFF	TGTGCCTGGGTCCGGGACAGGGGGATAAGGGGGACCGAAGCTTTCTTT
TRBV7-2	TRBD1	NA	TRBJ1-2	CASRPTGVGYTF	TGTGCCAGCAGGCCGACAGGGGTTGGCTACACCTTC
TRBV25-1	NA	few	TRBJ2-7	CASALGAYEQYF	TGTGCCAGCGCCTTGGGGGCCTACGAGCAGTACTTC
TRBV10-2	NA	NA	TRBJ1-2	CASSESQGRVVGYTF	TGCGCCAGCAGTGAGTCGCAGGGGCGGGTTGTGGGCTACACCTTC
TRBV11-2	TRBD2	NA	TRBJ2-2	CASSPSLAGAGTGELFF	TGTGCCAGCAGCCCAAGCCTAGCGGGGGCGGGCACCGGGGAGCTGTTTTTT
TRBV14	TRBD1	few	TRBJ1-2	CASSQGQTYYGYTF	TGTGCCAGCAGCCAGGGACAGACCTACTATGGCTACACCTTC
TRBV15	NA	NA	TRBJ1-4	CATSRDRGNEKLFF	TGTGCCACCAGCAGAGACAGGGGTAATGAAAAACTGTTTTTT
TRBV6-1	TRBD2	NA	TRBJ2-7	CASSGLAGGPSPYEQYF	TGTGCCAGCAGTGGACTAGCGGGAGGGCCATCCCCCTACGAGCAGTACTTC
TRBV7-9	NA	NA	TRBJ2-3	CASSLAGRGMDTQYF	TGTGCCAGCAGCTTAGCCGGGAGAGGCATGGATACGCAGTATTTT
TRBV7-2	NA	NA	TRBJ2-5	CASSLDSPGGETQYF	TGTGCCAGCAGCTTAGATAGCCCTGGGGGGGAGACCCAGTACTTC
TRBV6-5	NA	once	TRBJ1-6	CASTLSYNSPLHF	TGTGCCAGCACCCTCTCCTATAATTCACCCCTCCACTTT
TRBV6-1	NA	NA	TRBJ1-1	CASSETIDLGTEAFF	TGTGCCAGCAGTGAAACGATCGACCTTGGGACTGAAGCTTTCTTT
TRBV9	NA	NA	TRBJ1-2	CASSETPSGNYGYTF	TGTGCCAGCAGCGAGACCCCCTCAGGAAACTATGGCTACACCTTC
TRBV3-1/TRBV3-2	NA	once	TRBJ1-5	CASTDGGYSNQPQHF	TGTGCCAGCACGGATGGGGGATATAGCAATCAGCCCCAGCATTTT
TRBV4-1	NA	NA	TRBJ2-2	CASSQDPGELFF	TGCGCCAGCAGCCAAGACCCCGGGGAGCTGTTTTTT
TRBV24-1	TRBD2	few	TRBJ2-3	CATSVGGGVTDTQYF	TGTGCCACCAGTGTTGGCGGGGGGGTAACAGATACGCAGTATTTT
TRBV7-2	TRBD2	once	TRBJ2-7	CASSPPSMGGREQYF	TGTGCCAGCAGCCCCCCGTCGATGGGAGGGCGCGAGCAGTACTTC
TRBV5-4	NA	NA	TRBJ2-7	CASSLGRSVNREQYF	TGTGCCAGCAGCTTGGGAAGGAGCGTTAATAGAGAGCAGTACTTC
TRBV6-1	NA	NA	TRBJ2-1	CASSERALAVPYNEQFF	TGTGCCAGCAGTGAAAGGGCTTTGGCGGTACCCTACAATGAGCAGTTCTTC
TRBV7-6	TRBD2	NA	TRBJ2-3	CASSLLGGAGTDTQYF	TGTGCCAGCAGCCTGCTCGGGGGGGCCGGCACAGATACGCAGTATTTT
TRBV7-2	NA	once	TRBJ2-1	CASSSYSGRHAGEQFF	TGTGCCAGCAGCTCCTATAGCGGCCGCCACGCCGGTGAGCAGTTCTTC
TRBV9	NA	NA	TRBJ1-5	CASSVAGGGKEPQHF	TGTGCCAGCAGCGTAGCCGGGGGGGGTAAGGAGCCCCAGCATTTT
TRBV19	TRBD1	NA	TRBJ1-1	CASTGQGGTEAFF	TGTGCCAGTACCGGACAGGGGGGGACTGAAGCTTTCTTT
TRBV19	NA	NA	TRBJ1-1	CASSISASEAFF	TGTGCCAGTAGTATTAGTGCGAGCGAAGCTTTCTTT
TRBV7-9	TRBD1	NA	TRBJ2-7	CASSLLGRGQGSYEQYF	TGTGCCAGCAGCTTATTAGGGCGGGGACAGGGCTCCTACGAGCAGTACTTC
TRBV2	NA	NA	TRBJ2-3	CASSPRDITDTQYF	TGTGCCAGCAGCCCCCGAGACATTACAGATACGCAGTATTTT
TRBV27	NA	NA	TRBJ1-6	CASSLLGQGGSPLHF	TGTGCCAGCAGTTTATTGGGCCAGGGTGGTTCACCCCTCCACTTT
TRBV5-6	NA	NA	TRBJ2-2	CASSSADRLTGELFF	TGTGCCAGCAGCTCGGCAGACCGTTTGACCGGGGAGCTGTTTTTT
TRBV3-1/TRBV3-2	NA	NA	TRBJ1-2	CASSQQGVGINYGYTF	TGTGCCAGCAGCCAACAAGGGGTCGGAATTAACTATGGCTACACCTTC
TRBV6-5	NA	NA	TRBJ2-4	CASSYSPVGGKNIQYF	TGTGCCAGCAGTTACTCACCTGTGGGCGGGAAAAACATTCAGTACTTC
TRBV9	NA	once	TRBJ1-3	CASSVAGDIGNTIYF	TGTGCCAGCAGCGTAGCGGGGGACATTGGAAACACCATATATTTT
TRBV30	NA	few	TRBJ1-2	CAWSVQVNYGYTF	TGTGCCTGGAGTGTACAAGTTAACTATGGCTACACCTTC